These T cell receptor beta chains were read from a single sample in a study of T cell repertoires in cytomegalovirus infection. TCRdb re-called the reads through MiXCR, storing one row per CDR3 protein. The sample consists of 100,000 to 150,000 distinct CDR3 sequences, 30% to 40% of them appearing once. No antigen is known for these receptors. Material: CD8+ T cells from cultured PBMCs, obtained from culture after CMV antigen stimulation. These receptor sequences come from a human donor in good health (CMV status not recorded). Some clones in this sample may be carry-over from other donors' samples. Each CDR3 is given without its conserved first and last residue. The order of the fields is V gene, clone size, CDR3 protein. Not all rows give a size; the values are once, few, many and, for expanded clones, a class.

TRBV7-6,.,ASSLEGQWNNEQF
TRBV7-9,.,ASNGDAPYGYT
TRBV12-3/TRBV12-4,.,ASSPLSAGAYNEQF
TRBV7-2,.,ASSLTGSSGNTIY
TRBV9,.,ASSVGPDVAGELF
TRBV7-6,.,ASSAGLDQPQH
TRBV7-8,.,ASSLLQGAPGGVEEKLF
TRBV4-2,many,ASSQDRGGPDTQY
TRBV6-5,few,ASSYSRDRTGEQY
TRBV7-9,.,ASTSGDYSNQPQH
TRBV20-1,few,SATGPASISYEQY
TRBV27,hyperexpanded,ASSLSLGAEETQY
TRBV12-3/TRBV12-4,few,ASSLGGAWTEAF
TRBV5-4,.,TSSLGIGLREKNEQF
TRBV7-8,.,ASSLVLSFGELF
TRBV6-1,few,ASSVRTGAYEQY
TRBV11-1,.,ASSDRLSREQF
TRBV6-1,.,ASSGQGPGTGELF
TRBV29-1,many,SVRTGDSYNEQF
TRBV7-6,.,ASSLAVASGGEDTQY
TRBV7-9,.,ASSPGLAGVFSYEQY
TRBV7-3,.,ASSLTSGLDQPQH